Included here is one T cell receptor (beta chain) sequence, with context. One end of the junction is discordant with germline, which a read error may explain. Preparation of the TCRbeta library used unique molecular identifiers. MiXCR was run by TCRdb on the PCR reads, yielding one entry per CDR3 protein. The sample has about 600,000 distinct CDR3 sequences, roughly 10% seen once. This sample stems from a study of T-cell reconstitution after alpha-beta-depleted transplantation in children. There are 19 residues in the CDR3. The V gene's germline CDR1 is SGHTA and CDR2 FQGTGA. Source: PBMCs from the stem cell graft donor, taken from the stem cell graft. The chain recombines TRBV7-3 with TRBJ2-2; the D call may be TRBD1 or TRBD2 (5 bases each). This receptor was obtained from a human donor who donated a stem cell graft to a child with acute myeloid leukemia. CDR3 amino acids: CTSSFILNPGPPNTGELFF. The CDR3 DNA is TGTACCAGCAGCTTCATCCTAAATCCGGGACCTCCGAACACCGGGGAGCTGTTTTTT.